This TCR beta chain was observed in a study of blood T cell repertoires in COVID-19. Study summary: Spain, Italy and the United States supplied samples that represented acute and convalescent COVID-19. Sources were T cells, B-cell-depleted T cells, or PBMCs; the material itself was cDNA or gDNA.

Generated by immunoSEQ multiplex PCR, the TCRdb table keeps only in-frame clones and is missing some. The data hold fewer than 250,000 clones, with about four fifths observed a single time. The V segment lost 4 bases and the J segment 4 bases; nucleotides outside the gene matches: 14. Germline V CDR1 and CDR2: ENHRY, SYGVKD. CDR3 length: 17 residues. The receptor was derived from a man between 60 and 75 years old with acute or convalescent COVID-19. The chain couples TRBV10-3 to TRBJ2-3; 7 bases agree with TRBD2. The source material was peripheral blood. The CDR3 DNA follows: TGTGCCATCAGTGCCCTCATCGGGGGGACGCGCGCAGATACGCAGTATTTT. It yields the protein CAISALIGGTRADTQYF.